A single T cell receptor (beta chain) is shown here with its context. Its antigen is not identified. This specimen belongs to a study of T cell responses to AZD1222 COVID-19 vaccine. Broader study findings: Donors skewed white British and female; clonal diversity was possibly underestimated. Across the whole spike, CD4 TCRs peaked at regions 160-218 and 743-854.

Profiled with immunoSEQ multiplex PCR; TCRdb holds only in-frame clones, not every one. This sample yields approximately 100,000 clones, of which around nine tenths are seen a single time; 12% belongs to the top ten. After removal of 3 bases from V and 3 bases from J, the junction contained 0 bases not matched to a gene. Germline assignment: CDR1 LNHNV and CDR2 YYDKDF (reference sequence). The CDR3 spans 13 residues. The chain couples TRBV15 to TRBJ1-2, with 8 bases aligning to TRBD1. The TCR was taken from an adult in good health. The specimen was peripheral blood, collected on day 0 of AZD1222 vaccination. The CDR3 loop is CATSRGQDYGYTF. In DNA, the CDR3 is TGTGCCACCAGCAGGGGACAGGACTATGGCTACACCTTC.